Following are 15 T cell receptor beta chains from one sample sequenced in a study of cytomegalovirus exposure and HLA in healthy donors. Both 60 Vbeta primers and 13 Jbeta primers went into the PCR. Libraries were prepared by immunoSEQ multiplex PCR; TCRdb keeps only in-frame clonotypes and omits some of them. Of 150,000 to 200,000 clones listed, roughly 87% are singletons. Sequenced material: PBMCs. These receptor sequences come from a boy between 2 and 10 years old in good health and CMV-seronegative.

This chain links TRBV2 with TRBJ2-3; possibly TRBD2 for D (5 bases). Germline V gives CDR1 SNHLY, CDR2 FYNNEI. The ends were cut back, 4 bases at V and 4 bases at J, with 12 bases in the middle. The CDR3 length is 14 residues. CDR3 amino acids: CASSGWLRADTQYF. The CDR3, as DNA: TGTGCCAGCAGTGGGTGGCTGAGGGCAGATACGCAGTATTTT. The whole variable domain, filled in from reference TRBV2 and TRBJ2-3, reads EPEVTQTPSHQVTQMGQEVILRCVPISNHLYFYWYRQILGQKVEFLVSFYNNEISEKSEIFDDQFSVERPDGSNFTLKIRSTKLEDSAMYFCASSGWLRADTQYFGPGTRLTVL.

V is TRBV9 and J is TRBJ2-5, with 7 bases fitting TRBD2. The length of the CDR3 is 16 residues. Germline V gives CDR1 SGDLS, CDR2 YYNGEE. V trimming: 0 bases; J trimming: 5 bases; junction bases outside the gene matches: 10. The chain's CDR3 is CASSVVPTGGGETQYF. DNA for the CDR3: TGTGCCAGCAGCGTAGTCCCAACGGGAGGTGGTGAGACCCAGTACTTC.

CDR3 nucleotides: TGTGCCAGCAGCGTAGGGGGTAGCGGCTACGAGCAGTACTTC. This sequence encodes CASSVGGSGYEQYF. V is TRBV9 and J is TRBJ2-7; tentatively, D is TRBD2 (6 bases). The CDR3 length is 14 residues. CDR1 SGDLS and CDR2 YYNGEE come from the germline V gene. Trimming left V 0 bases short and J 3 bases short, with 10 bases between.

The chain links TRBV5-1 to TRBJ1-2; D might be TRBD1 (5 bases). V lost 2 bases, J lost 0 bases, and 17 bases lay in between. The CDR3 is 17 residues long. Germline CDR1 reads SGHRS; CDR2 reads YFSETQ. CDR3 bases: TGCGCCAGCAGCTTTTCCGGGCAGGGCTTTTCTAACTATGGCTACACCTTC. It translates to CASSFSGQGFSNYGYTF.

This rearrangement joins TRBV28 to TRBJ1-1, with 8 bases fitting TRBD1. Germline CDR1 is MDHEN and CDR2 is SYDVKM. The trim removed 4 bases at V and 1 base at J, leaving 5 bases unmatched. This CDR3 is built from 15 residues. The CDR3 DNA reads as TGTGCCAGCAGTTCGGAAGGACAGGGGAACACTGAAGCTTTCTTT. This translates into CASSSEGQGNTEAFF.

The chain uses TRBV7-3 and TRBJ2-1; TRBD2 matches at 7 bases. The V and J ends lost 2 bases and 5 bases, in that order; junction bases with no gene match: 15. CDR1 is SGHTA and CDR2 is FQGTGA in the germline V gene. The CDR3 is made up of 18 amino acids. CDR3 bases: TGTGCCAGCAGCTTAGTGGGAGGGACCCCCTCAAACCACAATGAGCAGTTCTTC. Translated, it gives CASSLVGGTPSNHNEQFF.

The chain has TRBV12-5 and TRBJ2-1; TRBD1 is a possible D gene (5 bases). Germline loops: CDR1 LGHNT, CDR2 FRNRAP. Trimming removed 1 base at V and 9 bases at J, with 16 bases between. This CDR3 is 15 amino acids long. The CDR3 DNA sequence: TGTGCTAGTGGTTTGGATATGGGGCCTTCAAGTGAGCAGTTCTTC. Translation: CASGLDMGPSSEQFF.

This clone was observed a single time. The rearrangement uses TRBV28 and TRBJ1-1; D uncertain. V shed 2 bases and J shed 7 bases, with 11 bases lying between them. The germline V gene encodes CDR1 MDHEN and CDR2 SYDVKM. The CDR3 contains 13 residues. The CDR3 DNA is TGTGCCAGCAGTTTAGGAGGGTCCATTGAAGCTTTCTTT. Its translation is CASSLGGSIEAFF.

The CDR3 spells CASGGTGGFKPNEQFF. CDR3 sequence (DNA): TGTGCCAGCGGCGGGACAGGGGGCTTTAAACCCAATGAGCAGTTCTTC. The chain couples TRBV28 to TRBJ2-1; 12 bases are a match to TRBD1. V dropped 8 bases and J dropped 6; count of bases not matched to a gene: 11. The CDR3 length is 16 residues. Germline CDR1 and CDR2: MDHEN and SYDVKM.

The chain couples TRBV9 to TRBJ2-7; 8 bases are shared with TRBD1. V trimming: 4 bases; J trimming: 0 bases; junction bases outside the gene matches: 6. Germline V lookup: CDR1 SGDLS, CDR2 YYNGEE. The CDR3 consists of 15 residues. CDR3 region: CASSPRDRTSYEQYF. CDR3 nucleotides: TGTGCCAGCAGCCCGAGGGACAGGACCTCCTACGAGCAGTACTTC.

The chain employs TRBV19 and TRBJ2-5; TRBD2 agrees at 7 bases. Germline V gene sequence: CDR1 LNHDA, CDR2 SQIVND (reference sequence). V lost 3 bases to trimming and J lost 5 bases; unmatched junction nucleotides: 15. This CDR3 contains 17 residues. The CDR3 reads CASSMGGEAALGETQYF. In DNA, the CDR3 is TGTGCCAGTAGTATGGGGGGGGAGGCAGCCCTCGGGGAGACCCAGTACTTC.

The chain is built from TRBV5-1 and TRBJ1-5; perhaps TRBD1 as D (6 bases). Per the germline V gene, CDR1 is SGHRS and CDR2 is YFSETQ. Trimming removed 4 bases at V and 5 bases at J, with 10 bases between. The CDR3 covers 13 residues. Written as DNA, the CDR3 is TGCGCCAGCAGCGTACAGGGTGATCAGCCCCAGCATTTT. Its protein product is CASSVQGDQPQHF.

The chain links TRBV9 to TRBJ2-7, with 9 bases fitting TRBD1. Germline values: CDR1 SGDLS, CDR2 YYNGEE. The V and J ends lost 3 bases and 2 bases, in that order; junction bases with no gene match: 3. This CDR3 has 14 amino acids. DNA of the CDR3: TGTGCCAGCAGCGCAGGACAGGGGACCTACGAGCAGTACTTC. It yields the protein CASSAGQGTYEQYF.

Only one count was recorded for this clone. This chain links TRBV4-2 with TRBJ2-7; 9 bases map to TRBD2. V shed 4 bases, J shed 5 bases, and the junction held 12 bases outside the gene matches. CDR1 is LGHNA and CDR2 is YNFKEQ in the germline V gene. The CDR3 contains 16 residues. The CDR3 nucleotides are TGTGCCAGCAGCCGTCGGACTAGCGTGGGTGCAGACGAGCAGTACTTC. This encodes CASSRRTSVGADEQYF.

The J gene is TRBJ1-2, the V gene TRBV6-5; perhaps TRBD1 as D (5 bases). Looked up from germline, CDR1 is MNHEY and CDR2 is SVGAGI. The CDR3 has 14 residues. The V end was cut by 0 bases, the J end by 7 bases, with 12 bases between. The CDR3 region has the DNA TGTGCCAGCAGTTACTCGTTTCTGGGGGGTGGCTACACCTTC. Translating it yields CASSYSFLGGGYTF.